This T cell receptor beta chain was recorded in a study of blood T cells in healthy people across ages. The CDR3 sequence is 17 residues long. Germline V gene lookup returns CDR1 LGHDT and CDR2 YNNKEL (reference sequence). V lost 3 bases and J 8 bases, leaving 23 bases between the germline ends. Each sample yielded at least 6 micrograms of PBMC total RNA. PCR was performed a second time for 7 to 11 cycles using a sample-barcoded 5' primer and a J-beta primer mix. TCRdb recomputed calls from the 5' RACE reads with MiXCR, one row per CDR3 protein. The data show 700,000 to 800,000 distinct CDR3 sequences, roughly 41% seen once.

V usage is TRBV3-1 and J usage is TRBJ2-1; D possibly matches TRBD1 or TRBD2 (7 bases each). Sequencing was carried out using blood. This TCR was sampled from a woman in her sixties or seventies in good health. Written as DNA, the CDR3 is TGTGCCAGCAGCCATTTCTTCAGGGGGAGGGCCAGGGATGAGCAGTTCTTC. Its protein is CASSHFFRGRARDEQFF.